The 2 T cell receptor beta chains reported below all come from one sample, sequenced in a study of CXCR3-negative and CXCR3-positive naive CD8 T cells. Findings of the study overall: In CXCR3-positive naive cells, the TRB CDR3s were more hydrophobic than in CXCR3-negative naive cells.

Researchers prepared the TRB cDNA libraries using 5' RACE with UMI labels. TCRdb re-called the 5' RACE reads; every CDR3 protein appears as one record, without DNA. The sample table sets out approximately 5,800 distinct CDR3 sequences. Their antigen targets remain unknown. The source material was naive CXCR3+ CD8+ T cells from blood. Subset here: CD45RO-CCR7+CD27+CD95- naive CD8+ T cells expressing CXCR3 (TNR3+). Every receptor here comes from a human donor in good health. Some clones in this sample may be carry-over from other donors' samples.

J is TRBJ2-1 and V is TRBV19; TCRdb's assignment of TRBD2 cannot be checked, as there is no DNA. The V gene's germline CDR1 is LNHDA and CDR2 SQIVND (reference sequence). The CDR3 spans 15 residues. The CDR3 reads CASSPDWSSYNEQFF. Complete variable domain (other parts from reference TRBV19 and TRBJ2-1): DGGITQSPKYLFRKEGQNVTLSCEQNLNHDAMYWYRQDPGQGLRLIYYSQIVNDFQKGDIAEGYSVSREKKESFPLTVTSAQKNPTAFYLCASSPDWSSYNEQFFGPGTRLTVL.

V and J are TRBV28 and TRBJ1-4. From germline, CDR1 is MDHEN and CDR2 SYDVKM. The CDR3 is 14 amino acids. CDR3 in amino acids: CASIKAATNEKLFF.